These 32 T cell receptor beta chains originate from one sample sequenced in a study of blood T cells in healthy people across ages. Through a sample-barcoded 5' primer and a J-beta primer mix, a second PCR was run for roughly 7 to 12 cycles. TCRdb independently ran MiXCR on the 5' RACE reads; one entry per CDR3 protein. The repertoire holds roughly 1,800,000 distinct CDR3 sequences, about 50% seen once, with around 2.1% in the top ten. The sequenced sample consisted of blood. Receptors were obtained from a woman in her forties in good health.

In nucleotides, the CDR3 is TGTGCCAGCAGCCGGGACGGGCGTTACAATGAGCAGTTCTTC. It specifies CASSRDGRYNEQFF. The rearrangement joins TRBV7-2 to TRBJ2-1; D might be TRBD1 or TRBD2, each matching 5 bases. CDR1 SGHTA and CDR2 FQGNSA come from the germline V gene. Trimming cost V 5 bases and J 4 bases, with 12 bases left between them. The CDR3 is 14 amino acids.

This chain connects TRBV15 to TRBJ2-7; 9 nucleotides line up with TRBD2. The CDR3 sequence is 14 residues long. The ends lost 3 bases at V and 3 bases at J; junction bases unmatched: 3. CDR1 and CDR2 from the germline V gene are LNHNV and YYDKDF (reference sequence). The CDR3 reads CATSSSTSGYEQYF. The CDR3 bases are TGTGCCACCAGCAGTTCGACTAGCGGCTACGAGCAGTACTTC.

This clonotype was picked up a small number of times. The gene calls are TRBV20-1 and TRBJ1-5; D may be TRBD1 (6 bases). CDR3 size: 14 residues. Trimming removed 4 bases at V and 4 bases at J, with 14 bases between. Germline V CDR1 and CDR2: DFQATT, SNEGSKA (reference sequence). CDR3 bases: TGCAGTGCTACCGTCGGGGGGCAGAATCAGCCCCAGCATTTT. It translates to CSATVGGQNQPQHF.

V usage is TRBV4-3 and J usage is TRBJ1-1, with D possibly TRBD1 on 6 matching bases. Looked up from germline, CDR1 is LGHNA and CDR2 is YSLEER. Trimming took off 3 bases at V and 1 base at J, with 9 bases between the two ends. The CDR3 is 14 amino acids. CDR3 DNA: TGCGCCAGCAGCCACGGGGGACAGAACACTGAAGCTTTCTTT. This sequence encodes CASSHGGQNTEAFF.

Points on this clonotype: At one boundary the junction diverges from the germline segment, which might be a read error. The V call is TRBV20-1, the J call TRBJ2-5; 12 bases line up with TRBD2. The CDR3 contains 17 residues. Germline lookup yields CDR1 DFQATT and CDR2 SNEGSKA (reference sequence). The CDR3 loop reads CGALGLAGRYKRETQYF. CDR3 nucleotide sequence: TGCGGTGCTCTTGGACTAGCGGGGAGATACAAGAGAGAGACCCAGTACTTC.

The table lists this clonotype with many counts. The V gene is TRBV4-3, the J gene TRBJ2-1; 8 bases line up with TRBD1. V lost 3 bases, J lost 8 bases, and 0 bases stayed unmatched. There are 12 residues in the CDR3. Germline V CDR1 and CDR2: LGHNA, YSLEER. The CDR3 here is CASSQDRDEQFF. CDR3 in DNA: TGCGCCAGCAGCCAGGACAGGGATGAGCAGTTCTTC.

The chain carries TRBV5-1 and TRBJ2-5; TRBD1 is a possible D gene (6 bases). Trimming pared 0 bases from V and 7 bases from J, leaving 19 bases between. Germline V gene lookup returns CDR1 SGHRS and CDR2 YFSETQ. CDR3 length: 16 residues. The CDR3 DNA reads TGCGCCAGCAGCTTGGAAGGTGTTGGGGGCGCCGGGACCCAGTACTTC. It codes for CASSLEGVGGAGTQYF.

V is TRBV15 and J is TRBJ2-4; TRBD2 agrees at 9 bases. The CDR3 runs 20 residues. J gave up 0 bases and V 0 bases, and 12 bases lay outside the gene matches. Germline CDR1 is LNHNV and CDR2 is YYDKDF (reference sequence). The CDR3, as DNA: TGTGCCACCAGCAGAGAAATCCCCGGCGGGGGGGCCTCAGCCAAAAACATTCAGTACTTC. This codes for CATSREIPGGGASAKNIQYF.

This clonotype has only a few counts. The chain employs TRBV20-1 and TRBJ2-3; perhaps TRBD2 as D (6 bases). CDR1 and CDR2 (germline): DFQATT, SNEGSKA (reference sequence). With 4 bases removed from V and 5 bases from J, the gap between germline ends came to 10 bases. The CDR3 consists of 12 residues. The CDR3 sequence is CSANLGGDTQYF. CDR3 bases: TGCAGTGCTAACTTGGGAGGAGATACGCAGTATTTT.

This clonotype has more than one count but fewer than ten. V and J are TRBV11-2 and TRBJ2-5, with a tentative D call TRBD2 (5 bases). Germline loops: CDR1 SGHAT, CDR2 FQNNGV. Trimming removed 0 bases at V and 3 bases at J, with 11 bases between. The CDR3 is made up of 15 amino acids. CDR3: CASSLERTPEETQYF. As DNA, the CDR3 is TGTGCCAGCAGCTTAGAACGGACTCCTGAAGAGACCCAGTACTTC.

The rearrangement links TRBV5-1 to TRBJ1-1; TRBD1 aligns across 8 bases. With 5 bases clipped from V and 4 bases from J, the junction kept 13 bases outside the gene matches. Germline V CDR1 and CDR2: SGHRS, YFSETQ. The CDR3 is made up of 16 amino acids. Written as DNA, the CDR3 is TGCGCCAGCAGTAATTCCGGACAGGGAGCCGGCACTGAAGCTTTCTTT. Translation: CASSNSGQGAGTEAFF. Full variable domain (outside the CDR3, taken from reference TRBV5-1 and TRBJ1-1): KAGVTQTPRYLIKTRGQQVTLSCSPISGHRSVSWYQQTPGQGLQFLFEYFSETQRNKGNFPGRFSGRQFSNSRSEMNVSTLELGDSALYLCASSNSGQGAGTEAFFGQGTRLTVV.

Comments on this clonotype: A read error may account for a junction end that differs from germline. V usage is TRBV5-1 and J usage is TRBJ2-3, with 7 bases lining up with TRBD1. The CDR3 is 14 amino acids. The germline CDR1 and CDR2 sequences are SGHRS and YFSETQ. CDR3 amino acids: CASTSGGPTDAQYF. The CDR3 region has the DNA TGCGCCAGCACCTCAGGGGGTCCCACAGATGCGCAGTATTTT.

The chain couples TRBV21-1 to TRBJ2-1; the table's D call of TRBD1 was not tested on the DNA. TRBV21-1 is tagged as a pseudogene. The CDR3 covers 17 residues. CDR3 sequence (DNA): TGTGCCAGCAGCAAAGGAAACAGGGTTTGTTCCTACAATGAGCAGTTCTTC. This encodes CASSKGNRVCSYNEQFF.

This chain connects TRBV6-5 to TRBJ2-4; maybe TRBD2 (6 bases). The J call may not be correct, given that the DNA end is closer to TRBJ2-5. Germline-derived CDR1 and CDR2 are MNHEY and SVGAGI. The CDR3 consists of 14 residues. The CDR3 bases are TGTGCCAGCAGGCCCCGGAGGGTTGGCGAGACCCAGTACTTC. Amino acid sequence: CASRPRRVGETQYF.

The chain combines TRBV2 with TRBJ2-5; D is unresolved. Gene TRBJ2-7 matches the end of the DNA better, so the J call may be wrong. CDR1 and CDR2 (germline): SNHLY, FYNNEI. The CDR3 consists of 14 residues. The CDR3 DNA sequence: TGTGCCAGCAGGCCAGAGGCAGGCGCCTACGAGCAGTACTTC. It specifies CASRPEAGAYEQYF.

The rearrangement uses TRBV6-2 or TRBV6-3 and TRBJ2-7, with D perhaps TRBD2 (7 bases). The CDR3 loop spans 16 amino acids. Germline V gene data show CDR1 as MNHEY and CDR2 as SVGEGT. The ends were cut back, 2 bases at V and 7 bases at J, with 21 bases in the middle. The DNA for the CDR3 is TGTGCCAGCAGTTACCCCCTGGAGGGGGGGGCCAAAGAGCAGTACTTC. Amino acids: CASSYPLEGGAKEQYF.

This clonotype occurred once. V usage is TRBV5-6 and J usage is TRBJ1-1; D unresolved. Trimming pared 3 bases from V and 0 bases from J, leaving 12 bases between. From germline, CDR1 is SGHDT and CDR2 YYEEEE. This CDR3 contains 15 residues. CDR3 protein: CASSSEGGMNTEAFF. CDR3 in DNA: TGTGCCAGCAGCTCGGAGGGAGGGATGAACACTGAAGCTTTCTTT.

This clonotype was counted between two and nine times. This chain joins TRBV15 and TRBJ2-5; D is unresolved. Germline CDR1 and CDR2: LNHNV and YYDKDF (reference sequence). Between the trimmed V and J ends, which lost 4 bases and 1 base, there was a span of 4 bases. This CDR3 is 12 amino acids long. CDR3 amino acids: CATSTLQETQYF. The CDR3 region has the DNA TGTGCCACCAGCACCCTCCAAGAGACCCAGTACTTC.

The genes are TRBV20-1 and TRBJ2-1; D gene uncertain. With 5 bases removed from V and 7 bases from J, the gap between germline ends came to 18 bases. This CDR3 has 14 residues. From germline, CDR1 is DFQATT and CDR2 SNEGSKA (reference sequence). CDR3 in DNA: TGCAGTGCTCAGACAAGGGTCAGGTATAATGAGCAGTTCTTC. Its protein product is CSAQTRVRYNEQFF.

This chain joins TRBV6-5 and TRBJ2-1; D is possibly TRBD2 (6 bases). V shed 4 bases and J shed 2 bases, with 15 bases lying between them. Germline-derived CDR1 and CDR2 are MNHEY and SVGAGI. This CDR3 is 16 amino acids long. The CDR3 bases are TGTGCCAGCAGTTTACGGGGGAGCGGAGCCTACAATGAGCAGTTCTTC. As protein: CASSLRGSGAYNEQFF.

The CDR3 sequence: CSARDRAGPPNYGYTF. CDR3 nucleotide sequence: TGCAGTGCTAGAGATCGGGCAGGCCCTCCTAACTATGGCTACACCTTC. The rearrangement links TRBV20-1 to TRBJ1-2; D is undetermined. V was trimmed by 0 bases and J by 0 bases, leaving 14 bases between them. CDR1 and CDR2 (germline): DFQATT, SNEGSKA (reference sequence). The CDR3 totals 16 residues.

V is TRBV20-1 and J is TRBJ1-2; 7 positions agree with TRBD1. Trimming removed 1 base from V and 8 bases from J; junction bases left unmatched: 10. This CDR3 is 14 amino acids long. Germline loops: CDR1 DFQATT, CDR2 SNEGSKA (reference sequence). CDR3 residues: CSARGRTGVQGYTF. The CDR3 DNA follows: TGCAGTGCTAGAGGCCGTACAGGGGTTCAGGGCTACACCTTC.

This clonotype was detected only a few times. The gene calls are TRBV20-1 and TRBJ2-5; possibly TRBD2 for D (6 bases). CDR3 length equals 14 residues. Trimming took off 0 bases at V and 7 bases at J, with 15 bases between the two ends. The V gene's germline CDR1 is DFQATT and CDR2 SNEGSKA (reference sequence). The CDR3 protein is CSARDGALGGTQYF. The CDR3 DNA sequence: TGCAGTGCTAGAGACGGGGCCCTCGGGGGGACCCAGTACTTC.

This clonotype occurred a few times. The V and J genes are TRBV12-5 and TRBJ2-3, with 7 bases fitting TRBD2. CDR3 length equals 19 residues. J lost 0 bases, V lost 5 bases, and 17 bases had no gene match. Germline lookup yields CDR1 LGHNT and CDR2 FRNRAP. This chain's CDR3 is CASGADTGTKESSTDTQYF. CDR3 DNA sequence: TGTGCTAGTGGTGCTGACACGGGGACTAAGGAATCTAGCACAGATACGCAGTATTTT.

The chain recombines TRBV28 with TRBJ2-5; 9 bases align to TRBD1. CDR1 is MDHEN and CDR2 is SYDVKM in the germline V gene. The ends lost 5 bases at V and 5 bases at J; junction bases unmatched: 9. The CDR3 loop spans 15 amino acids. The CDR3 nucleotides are TGTGCCAGCAGTCCCACACAGGGGGCTAGGGAGACCCAGTACTTC. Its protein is CASSPTQGARETQYF.

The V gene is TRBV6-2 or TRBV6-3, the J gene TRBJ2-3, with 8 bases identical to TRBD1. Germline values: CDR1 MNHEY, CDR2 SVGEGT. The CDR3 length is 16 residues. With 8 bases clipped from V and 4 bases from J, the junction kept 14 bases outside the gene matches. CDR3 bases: TGTGCCAGCGGTTCGACAAAGACAGGGGCTCCAGATACGCAGTATTTT. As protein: CASGSTKTGAPDTQYF.

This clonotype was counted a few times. The CDR3 DNA sequence: TGTGCCAGCTCACCACGAAGGCAAGAGGGGTCGAAGGAGCAGTACTTC. Residues: CASSPRRQEGSKEQYF. The chain recombines TRBV18 with TRBJ2-5, with D perhaps being TRBD1 or TRBD2 (5 bases each). Germline-derived CDR1 and CDR2 are KGHSH and LQKENI. The CDR3 loop spans 16 amino acids. V was clipped by 1 base and J by 11 bases, with 23 bases between them.

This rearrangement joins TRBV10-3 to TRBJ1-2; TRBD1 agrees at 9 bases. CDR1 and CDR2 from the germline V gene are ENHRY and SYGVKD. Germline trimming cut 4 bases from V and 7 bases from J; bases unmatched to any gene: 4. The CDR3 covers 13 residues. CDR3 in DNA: TGTGCCATCAGTGGCGGGACAGGGTTTGGCTACACCTTC. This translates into CAISGGTGFGYTF.

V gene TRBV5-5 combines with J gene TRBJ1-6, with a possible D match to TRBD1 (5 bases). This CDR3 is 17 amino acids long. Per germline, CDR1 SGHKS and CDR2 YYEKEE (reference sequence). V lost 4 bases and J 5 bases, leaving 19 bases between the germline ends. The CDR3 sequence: CASSPPPRQGHNSPLHF. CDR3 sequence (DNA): TGTGCCAGCAGCCCACCTCCAAGGCAGGGACATAATTCACCCCTCCACTTT.

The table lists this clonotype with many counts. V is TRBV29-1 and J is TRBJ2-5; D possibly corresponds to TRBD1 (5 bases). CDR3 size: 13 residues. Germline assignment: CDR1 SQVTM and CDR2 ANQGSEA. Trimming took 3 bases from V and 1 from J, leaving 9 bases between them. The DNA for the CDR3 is TGCAGCGTTGATCAGGGTAGCCAAGAGACCCAGTACTTC. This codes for CSVDQGSQETQYF.

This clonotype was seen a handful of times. The CDR3 DNA reads as TGTGCCAGCAGTTACTTTTCCTACAATGAGCAGTTCTTC. This translates into CASSYFSYNEQFF. The rearrangement joins TRBV6-2 or TRBV6-3 to TRBJ2-1, with no clear D. The V end lost 1 base, the J end lost 1 base, and 2 bases lay between the germline ends. Germline CDR1 is MNHEY and CDR2 is SVGEGT. This CDR3 region has 13 residues.

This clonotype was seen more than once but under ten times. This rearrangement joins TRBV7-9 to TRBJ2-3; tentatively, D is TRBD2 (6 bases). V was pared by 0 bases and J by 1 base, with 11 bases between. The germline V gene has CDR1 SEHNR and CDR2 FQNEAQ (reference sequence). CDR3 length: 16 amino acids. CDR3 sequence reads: CASSLATRGRTDTQYF. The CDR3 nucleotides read TGTGCCAGCAGCTTAGCGACGCGGGGACGCACAGATACGCAGTATTTT.